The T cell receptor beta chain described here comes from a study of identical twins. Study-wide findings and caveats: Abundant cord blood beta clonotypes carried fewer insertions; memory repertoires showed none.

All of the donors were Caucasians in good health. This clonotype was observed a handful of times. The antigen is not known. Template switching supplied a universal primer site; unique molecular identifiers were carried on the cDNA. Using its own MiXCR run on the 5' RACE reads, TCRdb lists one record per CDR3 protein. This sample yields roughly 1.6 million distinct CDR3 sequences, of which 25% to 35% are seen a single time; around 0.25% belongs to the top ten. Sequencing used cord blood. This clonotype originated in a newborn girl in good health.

For the CDR3, the DNA is TGTGCCAGCAAGGGACAGGGATCGTGGGGTGAGCAGTTCTTC. This codes for CASKGQGSWGEQFF. This chain connects TRBV28 to TRBJ2-1; 9 nucleotides match TRBD1. This CDR3 contains 14 residues. CDR1 is MDHEN, CDR2 SYDVKM, per germline. V dropped 7 bases and J dropped 9; count of bases not matched to a gene: 10.